The clone carrying this T cell receptor beta chain was seen just once. The data are from a study of tumor-infiltrating lymphocytes in oesophageal squamous cell carcinoma. With 4 bases removed from V and 4 bases from J, the gap between germline ends came to 16 bases. The germline V gene encodes CDR1 LGHDT and CDR2 YNNKEL (reference sequence). The CDR3 spans 15 residues. One entry per CDR3 protein results from TCRdb running MiXCR on the PCR reads. The sample has more than 10,000 distinct CDR3 sequences, less than 55% seen once. This chain uses TRBV3-1 with TRBJ1-1; tentatively, D is TRBD1 (5 bases). The sequenced sample consisted of esophageal tumor tissue. The TCR sequence derives from a female donor with esophageal squamous cell carcinoma. CDR3 nucleotide sequence: TGTGCCAGCAGCCCATCATATGGGGGGGGCACTGAAGCTTTCTTT. Amino acids: CASSPSYGGGTEAFF.